This TCR beta chain was recovered during a study of blood T cell repertoires in COVID-19. This table comes from immunoSEQ multiplex PCR, and its TCRdb copy is limited to in-frame clones, with some not included. Of around 250,000 clones listed, around 86% are singletons. Trimming stripped 4 bases from V and 5 bases from J, with 12 bases between. This CDR3 is 14 amino acids long. Per germline, CDR1 WSHSY and CDR2 SAAADI. The sequenced sample consisted of peripheral blood. The receptor comes from a man aged 80 or over with acute or convalescent COVID-19. The chain joins TRBV10-2 to TRBJ1-5, with D possibly matching TRBD1 (5 bases). CDR3 region: CASSGGGRDQPQHF. The CDR3 DNA sequence: TGCGCCAGCAGTGGGGGGGGAAGGGATCAGCCCCAGCATTTT.